The T cell receptor beta chain under discussion was sequenced for a study of control samples from healthy donors and cancer patients. Sequencing was performed with immunoSEQ multiplex PCR; in TCRdb, only in-frame clones are kept and a portion is missing. The table has about 120,000 clones, around nine tenths seen once. Per germline, CDR1 MNHEY and CDR2 SVGAGI. Losses at the gene ends were 4 bases for V and 8 bases for J; bases not matched to a gene: 13. The CDR3 is made up of 16 amino acids. Sequenced input: blood. The clonotype originates from a man aged 35 to 55 in good health. This chain uses TRBV6-5 with TRBJ1-4; 7 positions agree with TRBD1. The CDR3 region has the DNA TGTGCCAGCAGTTCACACGAGACAGGGAAAGGCGAAAAACTGTTTTTT. This gives the protein CASSSHETGKGEKLFF.